Shown below are 25 T cell receptor beta chains from a single sample sequenced in a study of regulatory T cells in long-lasting Graves disease. Through Arm-PCR of CDR3 regions and iRepertoire HTBI primers, TCR beta libraries were built. MiXCR, run by TCRdb on the multiplex PCR reads, gives a single entry per CDR3 protein. Altogether hundreds of thousands of distinct CDR3 sequences are present, about 12% being singletons, with the ten largest covering more than 8%. Documented time point: newly diagnosed GD, antithyroid drugs for less than 3 months. After RNA was extracted from PBMCs, the TCR library was made from it. The data were also submitted as part of a second study, on T cells in Graves' hyperthyroidism and ophthalmopathy.

Source: peripheral blood mononuclear cells (PBMCs), taken at new diagnosis, from a patient treated with antithyroid drugs. These receptor sequences come from a young woman with Graves disease.

The genes are TRBV5-5 and TRBJ2-3; D may correspond to TRBD1 or TRBD2 (5 bases each). V lost 0 bases and J lost 11, with 10 bases in between. The CDR3 extends over 12 amino acids. CDR1 and CDR2 (germline): SGHKS, YYEKEE (reference sequence). In DNA, the CDR3 is TGTGCCAGCAGCTTGGACCCGGGGCGGCAGTATTTT. This encodes CASSLDPGRQYF.

This clonotype appeared a few times. The V call is TRBV28, the J call TRBJ2-2; D call uncertain. Germline V gene sequence: CDR1 MDHEN, CDR2 SYDVKM. V was cut by 8 bases and J by 2 bases, with 15 bases left in between. CDR3 length equals 15 residues. This CDR3 reads CASSVGVGNTGELFF. In DNA, the CDR3 is TGTGCCAGCTCCGTCGGCGTCGGTAACACCGGGGAGCTGTTTTTT.

This clonotype was picked up many times. The chain has TRBV28 and TRBJ2-1; 7 bases agree with TRBD1. Per germline, CDR1 MDHEN and CDR2 SYDVKM. This CDR3 comprises 15 residues. V lost 6 bases and J lost 5; bases outside the gene matches: 10. CDR3 in DNA: TGTGCCAGCAGGGAAGGGGGCGCGGAAAACAATGAGCAGTTCTTC. Protein product: CASREGGAENNEQFF.

Only a few counts were recorded for this clonotype. This sequence joins TRBV4-1 and TRBJ2-4; tentatively, D is TRBD2 (6 bases). The CDR3 has 19 residues. V was cut by 3 bases and J by 9 bases, with 30 bases left in between. The V gene's germline CDR1 is MGHRA and CDR2 YSYEKL. CDR3 DNA: TGCGCCAGCAGCCAGTTTCTAGGATGGGGCCTGGAGGGTCGCGGCATTCAGTACTTC. Protein product: CASSQFLGWGLEGRGIQYF.

V and J are TRBV2 and TRBJ2-3, with 7 bases that match TRBD1. The CDR3 contains 15 residues. In germline, CDR1 is SNHLY, CDR2 FYNNEI. V shed 5 bases, J shed 2 bases, and the junction held 7 bases outside the gene matches. CDR3 sequence (DNA): TGTGCCAGCAGTCGTTCCGGGACAGACACAGATACGCAGTATTTT. Translation: CASSRSGTDTDTQYF.

This clonotype occurred many times. The CDR3, as DNA: TGTGCCAGCAGTCCCGGGACTAGCGGGTTCTCCTACAATGAGCAGTTCTTC. Protein: CASSPGTSGFSYNEQFF. The chain couples TRBV6-1 to TRBJ2-1; 12 bases are a match to TRBD2. The germline V gene has CDR1 MNHNS and CDR2 SASEGT. The V gene end was trimmed by 5 bases and the J gene end by 0 bases; junction bases not matched to a gene: 5. The CDR3 has 17 residues.

V and J are TRBV29-1 and TRBJ2-7; D might be TRBD1 (5 bases). The CDR3 loop spans 13 amino acids. Looked up from germline, CDR1 is SQVTM and CDR2 is ANQGSEA. V gave up 1 base and J gave up 1 base, with 8 bases separating them. The CDR3 DNA is TGCAGCGTTGAAGTGGCAGGGTCCTACGAGCAGTACTTC. This gives the protein CSVEVAGSYEQYF.

This clonotype has a count of ten or more. An end of the junction does not agree with germline; a read error may underlie this. This chain connects TRBV7-8 to TRBJ2-1; D unresolved. The CDR3 is made up of 11 amino acids. The germline V gene encodes CDR1 SGHVS and CDR2 FQNEAQ. DNA of the CDR3: TGTGCCAGCAGCTTTTACAGTGAGCAGTTCTTC. It is translated as CASSFYSEQFF.

Many counts were recorded for this clonotype. The V and J genes are TRBV28 and TRBJ2-4; no reliable D call. CDR3 size: 16 residues. The germline V and J ends were trimmed by 3 bases and 0 bases, with 12 bases remaining between them. The germline V gene has CDR1 MDHEN and CDR2 SYDVKM. The CDR3 here is CASSLPGERAKNIQYF. CDR3 bases: TGTGCCAGCAGTTTGCCAGGAGAACGAGCCAAAAACATTCAGTACTTC.

V and J are TRBV27 and TRBJ1-2, with 7 nucleotides matching TRBD1. Germline V gene sequence: CDR1 MNHEY, CDR2 SMNVEV (reference sequence). The CDR3 loop spans 16 amino acids. J was trimmed by 0 bases and V by 0 bases; bases with no gene match: 4. CDR3 residues: CASSLSGQLPNYGYTF. Here the CDR3 DNA reads TGTGCCAGCAGTTTATCGGGACAGCTACCTAACTATGGCTACACCTTC.

This clonotype was observed many times. J is TRBJ1-6 and V is TRBV2; 9 bases map to TRBD1. In germline, CDR1 is SNHLY, CDR2 FYNNEI. The CDR3 sequence is 15 residues long. After removal of 4 bases from V and 9 bases from J, the junction contained 7 bases not matched to a gene. DNA of the CDR3: TGTGCCAGCAGTGCCGAGGGACAGGGATCTTCACCCCTCCACTTT. This translates into CASSAEGQGSSPLHF.

This clonotype was counted ten times or more. The chain couples TRBV12-3 or TRBV12-4 to TRBJ2-7; no firm D call. CDR3 size: 14 residues. Trimming cost V 3 bases and J 7 bases, with 16 bases left between them. CDR3: CASSLGRPKGEQYF. Written as DNA, the CDR3 is TGTGCCAGCAGTTTGGGTCGCCCCAAGGGAGAGCAGTACTTC.

The sample holds a few counts of this clonotype. The gene calls are TRBV2 and TRBJ2-1; D is ambiguous. Germline CDR1 reads SNHLY; CDR2 reads FYNNEI. Trimming took 1 base from V and 0 from J, leaving 16 bases between them. This CDR3 is built from 18 residues. CDR3 region: CASSEDKARPSSYNEQFF. The CDR3 DNA reads as TGTGCCAGCAGTGAAGATAAGGCCAGACCTAGCTCCTACAATGAGCAGTTCTTC.

The chain links TRBV4-1 to TRBJ2-1; tentative D call: TRBD2 (6 bases). The CDR3 extends over 16 amino acids. Germline CDR1 and CDR2: MGHRA and YSYEKL. Deletions cut 4 bases from V and 4 bases from J, with 17 bases between. The CDR3: CASSLGLRGRYNEQFF. The CDR3 DNA follows: TGCGCCAGCAGCCTGGGACTCCGGGGCCGATACAATGAGCAGTTCTTC.

There are a few counts of this clonotype. V gene TRBV19 combines with J gene TRBJ1-2; tentative D call: TRBD1 (5 bases). This CDR3 comprises 15 residues. V lost 0 bases and J lost 4, with 12 bases in between. Germline V CDR1 and CDR2: LNHDA, SQIVND (reference sequence). CDR3 residues: CASSIDQGLSYGYTF. The CDR3 region has the DNA TGTGCCAGTAGTATAGATCAGGGTCTAAGCTATGGCTACACCTTC.

This clonotype was seen at least ten times. The V and J genes are TRBV6-1 and TRBJ1-5, with 10 bases that match TRBD1. The V segment lost 1 base and the J segment 5 bases; nucleotides outside the gene matches: 5. Germline V lookup: CDR1 MNHNS, CDR2 SASEGT. This CDR3 has 16 residues. CDR3 in DNA: TGTGCCAGCAGTGAAGGGACAGGGGGGACCTATCAGCCCCAGCATTTT. Its protein product is CASSEGTGGTYQPQHF.

Note on this clonotype: Because it lacks the conserved phenylalanine or tryptophan at the end, this CDR3 is likely a read error. The chain combines TRBV7-6 with TRBJ2-7; unclear D gene. Trimming stripped 2 bases from V and 5 bases from J, with 7 bases between. The CDR3 sequence is 12 residues long. Per germline, CDR1 SGHVS and CDR2 FNYEAQ. The CDR3 here is CASSLSGDEQYL. The CDR3 region has the DNA TGTGCCAGCAGCTTATCAGGCGACGAGCAGTACCTC.

This clonotype was seen a handful of times. V is TRBV18 and J is TRBJ2-1; 7 bases match TRBD2. CDR1 and CDR2 (germline): KGHSH, LQKENI. This CDR3 spans 15 amino acids. Losses at the gene ends were 4 bases for V and 1 base for J; bases not matched to a gene: 4. The CDR3 DNA is TGTGCCAGCTCACTCGGACTAGAATCCTACAATGAGCAGTTCTTC. Its protein product is CASSLGLESYNEQFF.

The sample holds many counts of this clonotype. The CDR3 protein is CAIPRARGQPSNTGELFF. The CDR3 DNA sequence: TGTGCCATCCCTCGGGCCCGCGGACAGCCCTCAAACACCGGGGAGCTGTTTTTT. The chain uses TRBV12-3 or TRBV12-4 and TRBJ2-2; D might be TRBD1 (6 bases). The ends were cut back, 10 bases at V and 2 bases at J, with 26 bases in the middle. This CDR3 region has 18 residues.

Only a few counts were recorded for this clonotype. At one end, the junction sequence differs from germline, possibly due to a read error. The chain couples TRBV7-7 to TRBJ2-3; 8 nucleotides match TRBD2. Germline loops: CDR1 SSHAT, CDR2 FNYEAQ (reference sequence). The CDR3 extends over 13 amino acids. Here the CDR3 reads CASSLDAGGTQYF. The DNA for the CDR3 is TGTGCTAGCAGCTTAGATGCGGGGGGTACGCAGTATTTT.

This clonotype was recorded many times. The chain uses TRBV28 and TRBJ1-4; D not resolved. This CDR3 has 12 residues. V was trimmed by 5 bases and J by 7 bases, leaving 8 bases between them. Germline CDR1 and CDR2: MDHEN and SYDVKM. CDR3: CASSNLGEKLFF. The CDR3 coding sequence is TGTGCCAGCAGTAACTTAGGTGAAAAACTGTTTTTT.

This clonotype was counted only a few times. V is TRBV20-1 and J is TRBJ2-3, with 7 bases aligning to TRBD2. The V segment lost 1 base and the J segment 0 bases; nucleotides outside the gene matches: 10. Germline V lookup: CDR1 DFQATT, CDR2 SNEGSKA (reference sequence). CDR3 size: 17 residues. The CDR3: CSARGISLAVSTDTQYF. The CDR3 DNA reads TGCAGTGCTAGAGGTATTTCGCTAGCGGTTAGCACAGATACGCAGTATTTT.

In regard to this clonotype: A far larger clone differs by one base, so this is likely a read error. This chain connects TRBV5-6 to TRBJ2-7; either TRBD1 or TRBD2 may fit D (5 bases each). This CDR3 comprises 15 residues. The V end was cut by 2 bases, the J end by 7 bases, with 19 bases between. CDR1 SGHDT and CDR2 YYEEEE come from the germline V gene. CDR3 nucleotides: TGTGCCAGCAGCTTCCCGGGGCCAAGGTACAATGAGCAGTACTTC. As protein: CASSFPGPRYNEQYF.

Concerning this clonotype: A much larger clone differs by one base, so this may be a read error. The rearrangement joins TRBV19 to TRBJ2-7, with D perhaps matching TRBD1 (5 bases). Germline V gene sequence: CDR1 LNHDA, CDR2 SQIVND (reference sequence). Trimming stripped 3 bases from V and 7 bases from J, with 19 bases between. The CDR3 covers 15 residues. CDR3 sequence (DNA): TGTGCCAGTAGTATCCAGGGAAAATTGGGCAATGAGCAGTACTTC. Translation gives CASSIQGKLGNEQYF.

There are a few counts of this clonotype. The gene calls are TRBV4-3 and TRBJ2-5, with 13 bases identical to TRBD2. The junction had 3 bases not matched to a gene; V was cut back by 1 base and J by 1 base. The CDR3 length is 17 residues. Germline CDR1 LGHNA, CDR2 YSLEER. The CDR3 DNA follows: TGCGCCAGCAGCCAAGGACTAGCGGGAGGCCGCCAAGAGACCCAGTACTTC. Its translation is CASSQGLAGGRQETQYF.